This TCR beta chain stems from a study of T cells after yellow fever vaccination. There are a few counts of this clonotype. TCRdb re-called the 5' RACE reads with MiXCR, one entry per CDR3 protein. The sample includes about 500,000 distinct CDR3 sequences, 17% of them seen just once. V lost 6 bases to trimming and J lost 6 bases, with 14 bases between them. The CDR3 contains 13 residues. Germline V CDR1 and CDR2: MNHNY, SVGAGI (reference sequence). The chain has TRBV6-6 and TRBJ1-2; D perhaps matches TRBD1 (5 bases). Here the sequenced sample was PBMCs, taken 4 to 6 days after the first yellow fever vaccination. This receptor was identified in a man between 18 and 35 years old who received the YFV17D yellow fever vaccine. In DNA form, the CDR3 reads TGTGCCAGCAGGAAACAGGCCTTGGATGGCTACACCTTC. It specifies CASRKQALDGYTF.